The table lists the clone carrying this T cell receptor beta chain with a few counts. The sample belongs to a study of beta chain features in type 1 diabetes. From germline, CDR1 is SGHTA and CDR2 FQGNSA. The CDR3 length is 12 residues. Trimming removed 5 bases from V and 6 bases from J, with 10 bases in between. Every bit of the isolated RNA underwent reverse transcription, so sequencing read expressed TCRB transcripts. Clones were read by immunoSEQ multiplex PCR, and TCRdb kept only the in-frame ones, dropping some. The sample records 860,000 or so clones, about a sixth being singletons. The receptor was isolated from a woman aged 18-35 years in good health. The specimen was naive CD4+ T cells from blood. This sequence joins TRBV7-2 and TRBJ1-1; D perhaps matches TRBD1 (5 bases). CDR3 coding DNA: TGTGCCAGCAGCATACAGGTCCCTGAAGCTTTCTTT. Translated, it gives CASSIQVPEAFF.